This TCR beta chain was identified in a study of blood T cell repertoires in COVID-19. The wider study: There were acute and convalescent COVID-19 samples, and they came from the United States, Italy and Spain. The cDNA or gDNA used as material had been derived from T cells, B-cell-depleted T cells, or PBMCs.

The data were produced by immunoSEQ multiplex PCR, yet TCRdb's version contains in-frame clones alone and is incomplete. The sample yields roughly 150,000 clones, around 81% seen once. Trimming pared 3 bases from V and 4 bases from J, leaving 10 bases between. The V gene's germline CDR1 is SGHNT and CDR2 YYREEE (reference sequence). The CDR3 extends over 13 amino acids. The receptor was isolated from a man aged 70 or older with active or convalescent COVID-19. The sequencing sample was made of peripheral blood. The rearrangement joins TRBV5-4 to TRBJ1-2; maybe TRBD1 (6 bases). The CDR3 nucleotides read TGTGCCAGCAGCTCTACAGGGTCCTATGGCTACACCTTC. It is translated as CASSSTGSYGYTF.